This T cell receptor beta chain was recorded in a study of T-cell reconstitution after alpha-beta-depleted transplantation in children. During its preparation, the TCRbeta library received unique molecular identifiers. One entry per CDR3 protein, called by TCRdb with MiXCR from the PCR reads. The sample lists a few hundred thousand distinct CDR3 sequences, approximately 12% occurring once. Note on this clonotype: With a much larger clone just one base away, this may be a read error.

V gave up 6 bases and J gave up 4 bases; unmatched junction bases: 3. The germline gives CDR1 MNHNS, CDR2 SASEGT. The CDR3 has 12 residues. The chain uses TRBV6-1 and TRBJ2-7, with TRBD1 matching 7 bases. This sequence was found in a human donor who donated a stem cell graft to a child with combined immunodeficiency. The source material was PBMCs from the stem cell graft donor, sampled from the stem cell graft. In nucleotides, the CDR3 is TGTGCCAGCAGGAACAGGGGATACGAGCAGTACTTC. Protein sequence: CASRNRGYEQYF.